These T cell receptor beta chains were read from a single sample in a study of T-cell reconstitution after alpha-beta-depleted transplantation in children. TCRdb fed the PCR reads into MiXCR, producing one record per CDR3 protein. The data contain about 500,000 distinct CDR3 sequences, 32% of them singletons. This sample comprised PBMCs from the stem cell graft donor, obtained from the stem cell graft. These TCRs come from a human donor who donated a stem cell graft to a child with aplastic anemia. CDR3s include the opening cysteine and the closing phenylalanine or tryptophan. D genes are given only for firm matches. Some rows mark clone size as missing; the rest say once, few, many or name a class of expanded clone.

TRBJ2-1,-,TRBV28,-,CARDQFWARPNYNEQFF,TGTGCCAGAGACCAGTTCTGGGCCCGTCCCAACTACAATGAGCAGTTCTTC
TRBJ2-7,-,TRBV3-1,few,CASSQVHEQYF,TGTGCCAGCAGCCAAGTCCACGAGCAGTACTTC
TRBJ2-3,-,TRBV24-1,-,CATKGSTDTQYF,TGTGCCACCAAGGGGTCCACAGATACGCAGTATTTT
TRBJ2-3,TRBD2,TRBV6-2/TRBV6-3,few,CASSYFPSGHTQYF,TGTGCCAGCAGTTACTTTCCTAGCGGGCATACGCAGTATTTT
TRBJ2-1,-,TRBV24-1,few,CATSDFTREGSNEQFF,TGTGCCACCAGTGATTTCACCAGGGAAGGGTCCAATGAGCAGTTCTTC
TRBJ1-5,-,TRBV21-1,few,CASSKLVSGQNNQPQHF,TGTGCCAGCAGCAAGTTGGTAAGCGGCCAGAACAATCAGCCCCAGCATTTT
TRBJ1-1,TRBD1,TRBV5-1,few,CASSPDRVENTEAFF,TGCGCCAGCAGCCCGGACAGGGTTGAAAACACTGAAGCTTTCTTT
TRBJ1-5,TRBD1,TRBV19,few,CASTLKGQGALTYQPQHF,TGTGCCAGTACCCTCAAGGGACAGGGGGCCTTGACTTATCAGCCCCAGCATTTT
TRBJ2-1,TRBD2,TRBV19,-,CASSSPAGASYNEQFF,TGTGCCAGTAGTTCGCCAGCGGGAGCCTCCTACAATGAGCAGTTCTTC
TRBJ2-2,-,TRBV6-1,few,CASIGENTGELFF,TGTGCCAGCATCGGCGAGAACACCGGGGAGCTGTTTTTT